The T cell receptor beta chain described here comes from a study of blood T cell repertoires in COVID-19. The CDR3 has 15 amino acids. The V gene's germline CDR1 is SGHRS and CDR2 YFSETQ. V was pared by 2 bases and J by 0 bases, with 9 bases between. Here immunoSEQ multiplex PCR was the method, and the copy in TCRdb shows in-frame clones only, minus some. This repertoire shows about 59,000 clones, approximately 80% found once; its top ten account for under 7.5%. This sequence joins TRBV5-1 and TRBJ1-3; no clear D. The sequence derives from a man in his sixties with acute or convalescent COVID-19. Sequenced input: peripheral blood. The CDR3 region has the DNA TGCGCCAGCAGCTTAACCTCTAGCTCTGGAAACACCATATATTTT. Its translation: CASSLTSSSGNTIYF.